This TCR beta chain was captured by sequencing in a study of low-dose radiotherapy and immunotherapy resistance in tumors. Study-wide context: Each patient was administered nivolumab intravenously at 240 mg, which was a flat dose, every two weeks, along with intravenous ipilimumab at 1 mg/kg every six weeks. Patients took aspirin 300 mg by mouth once daily. This continued for four cycles, starting on cycle 1 day 1.

TRAV- and TRBV-specific primers were used for first-strand cDNA, which covered alpha and beta chains. Amplification, which lasted 15 to 20 PCR cycles, used a constant-region primer and V-primer adapter to amplify TCRs. In TCRdb, the reads were re-called with MiXCR into one record per CDR3 protein. The data contain tens of thousands of distinct CDR3 sequences, under 25% of them seen just once; the ten biggest clones take up just under 9.5%. This clonotype was counted at least ten times. The CDR3 is made up of 14 amino acids. Trimming took off 4 bases at V and 3 bases at J, with 13 bases between the two ends. Germline CDR1 reads LGHDT; CDR2 reads YNNKEL (reference sequence). The sample's time point: after trial treatment. The treatment: LDRT plus nivolumab, ipilimumab, low-dose cyclophosphamide and aspirin (RACIN trial).

This specimen consisted of PBMCs, obtained after low-dose radiotherapy plus immunotherapy. This chain joins TRBV3-1 and TRBJ2-7; tentatively, D is TRBD1 (6 bases). The origin of this receptor is a female donor with ovarian cancer. The CDR3 loop is CASSLFSRGYEQYF. For the CDR3, the DNA is TGTGCCAGCAGCCTCTTTAGCAGGGGCTACGAGCAGTACTTC.